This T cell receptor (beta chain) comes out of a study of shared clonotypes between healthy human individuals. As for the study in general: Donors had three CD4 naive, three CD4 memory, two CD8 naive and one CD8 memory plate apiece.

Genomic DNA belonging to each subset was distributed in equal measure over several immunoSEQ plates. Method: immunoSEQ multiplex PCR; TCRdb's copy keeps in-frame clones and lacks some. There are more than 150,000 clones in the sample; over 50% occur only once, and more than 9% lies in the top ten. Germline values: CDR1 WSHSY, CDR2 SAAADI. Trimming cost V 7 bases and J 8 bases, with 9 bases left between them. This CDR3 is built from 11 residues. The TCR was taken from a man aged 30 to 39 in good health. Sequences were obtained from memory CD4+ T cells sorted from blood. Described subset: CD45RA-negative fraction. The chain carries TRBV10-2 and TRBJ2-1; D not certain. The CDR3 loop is CASTMNHEQFF. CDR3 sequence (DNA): TGCGCCAGCACTATGAACCATGAGCAGTTCTTC.